This section outlines one T cell receptor beta chain sequence together with its context. No cognate antigen has been identified for it. Per-base quality was not reported, and no clone a single base away is much larger than it. Library preparation was by PCR. The sequencer listed for this sample is Illumina HiSeq 2500. To reduce PCR and sequencing biases, unique molecular identifiers were incorporated into the TCR beta cDNA libraries. Roughly 500,000 cDNA molecules were obtained for every 1 to 10 million input T cells, so each molecule roughly corresponded to one T cell. The patient libraries were prepared and sequenced using the same protocol as the earlier healthy control dataset. Within a given batch, samples were prepared together, multiplexed and sequenced on the same HiSeq lane. In the paper's pipeline: Raw barcoded reads were processed with MIGEC, discarding single-read molecular identifier groups before consensus assembly and CDR3 extraction. VDJtools was used for post-analysis of the clonotype tables, with diversity normalized by down-sampling every dataset to the smallest sample size. In repertoire overlap clustering, CDR3 amino acid sequences, but not nucleotide sequences, were matched to correct batch-related cross-sample contamination. TCRdb passed the public sequencing reads through fastp at Q25 and MiXCR, retaining productive beta sequences. When rows share a CDR3 protein, they turn into one entry using the most common DNA and genes. The V and J calls reflect TCRdb's pipeline rather than the authors' work. The sample profile shows about 500,000 distinct CDR3 sequences; roughly 45% of them were found once. The leading ten clones occupy about 12% of the sample.

TCR beta repertoires were profiled from peripheral blood of about a dozen young patients with multiple sclerosis to demonstrate the VDJtools post-analysis software. The multiple sclerosis patients were children and adolescents ranging in age from roughly 6 to 15 years. This specimen comes from a study of post-analysis software for immune sequencing data (dated by TCRdb to the mid-2010s). Study-wide context: Disease courses on record covered relapsing-remitting, secondary progressive and progressive-relapsing multiple sclerosis, though some patients had no subtype annotation. Patient repertoires were compared against around 10 previously published healthy control repertoires from donors aged about 6 to 26 years. A subset of samples was prepared in parallel using single-end sample barcoding, then pooled and co-amplified after Illumina adapter ligation.

The CDR3, from cysteine to phenylalanine, totals 13 residues. The kept DNA is CDR3 alone, 39 bases in frame from the first base. The germline V gene supplies CDR1 SGHDN and CDR2 FVKESK. V is pared back by 0 bases and J by 12 bases, with 14 bases lying between the germline termini. The paper's findings and limits, for the study overall: The control group was slightly older than the multiple sclerosis patient group. Direct clustering with F measure showed strong co-clustering of samples prepared in the same batch, prompting a batch-effect correction. Four or five TRBV segments, including TRBV5-6, TRBV5-1 and TRBV20-1, were significantly more frequent in patients than controls. Normalized Chao1 diversity was significantly lower in multiple sclerosis patients than controls, suggesting substantial peripheral T-cell clonal expansion.

Input material: blood. The chain is encoded by TRBV14 joined to TRBJ1-2, with no confident D gene call. The TCR comes from a girl between 5 and 17 years old with multiple sclerosis. The encoded CDR3 is CASSQDYNQKNTF. The DNA is TGTGCCAGCAGCCAAGATTACAACCAGAAGAACACCTTC.